The 24 T cell receptor beta chains presented below share a single source sample, sequenced in a study of CD8+CD57+ T cells in acquired aplastic anemia. Whoever was chosen for sequencing had shown CD8+CD57+ cell expansion by flow cytometry. The study profiled TCR beta VDJ and CDR3 using genomic DNA as template. Each CDR3 protein gets one entry after TCRdb re-called the reads with MiXCR. This sample has 150,000 or so distinct CDR3 sequences; about 45% occur once, and the top ten carry under 1.2%. Sequences were obtained from sorted CD4+, CD8+, or CD8+CD57+ T cells (not recorded which) from PBMCs. The source of these receptors is a human donor with aplastic anemia.

This sequence joins TRBV20-1 and TRBJ2-1, with 9 bases identical to TRBD2. CDR1 is DFQATT, CDR2 SNEGSKA, per germline (reference sequence). V lost 4 bases and J lost 9; bases outside the gene matches: 10. This CDR3 spans 14 amino acids. CDR3 residues: CSANPGGRATEQFF. In DNA, the CDR3 is TGCAGTGCTAATCCGGGCGGGAGGGCCACTGAGCAGTTCTTC.

This clonotype was detected a few times. The gene calls are TRBV2 and TRBJ1-1; D is uncertain. The CDR3 length is 11 residues. Germline-derived CDR1 and CDR2 are SNHLY and FYNNEI. Trimming took 6 bases from V and 6 from J, leaving 8 bases between them. The CDR3: CASSLDAEAFF. The CDR3 DNA reads TGTGCCAGCAGCCTTGACGCTGAAGCTTTCTTT.

This clonotype was seen repeatedly, ten times or more. This sequence joins TRBV6-1 and TRBJ2-2; possibly TRBD1 for D (6 bases). Germline V lookup: CDR1 MNHNS, CDR2 SASEGT. The CDR3 totals 16 residues. Trimming removed 6 bases from V and 0 bases from J, with 14 bases in between. The CDR3 DNA is TGTGCCAGCAGGAGGGGGTCTAACGCGAACACCGGGGAGCTGTTTTTT. The encoded protein is CASRRGSNANTGELFF.

This clonotype has ten or more counts. The CDR3 bases are TGCGCCAGCAGCCTGGGACAGGGGGGTTACAATGAGCAGTTCTTC. Its translation is CASSLGQGGYNEQFF. The chain uses TRBV5-1 and TRBJ2-1; 11 nucleotides match TRBD1. Germline lookup yields CDR1 SGHRS and CDR2 YFSETQ. Losses at the gene ends were 4 bases for V and 4 bases for J; bases not matched to a gene: 4. This CDR3 is built from 15 residues.

This clonotype turned up a few times. The chain joins TRBV7-3 to TRBJ2-3; D not certain. In germline, CDR1 is SGHTA, CDR2 FQGTGA. The CDR3 runs 13 residues. Trimming removed 4 bases at V and 1 base at J, with 6 bases between. This CDR3 reads CASSSWGTDTQYF. Written as DNA, the CDR3 is TGTGCCAGCAGCTCATGGGGCACAGATACGCAGTATTTT.

This clonotype was picked up a small number of times. This chain joins TRBV15 and TRBJ1-1, with TRBD1 as a possible D gene (5 bases). The CDR3 covers 15 residues. The germline CDR1 and CDR2 sequences are LNHNV and YYDKDF (reference sequence). The V and J ends lost 5 bases and 0 bases respectively, with 13 bases between them. The CDR3 loop is CATSPRGDMNTEAFF. CDR3 nucleotides: TGTGCCACCAGCCCCCGGGGCGATATGAACACTGAAGCTTTCTTT.

This clonotype was detected ten times or more. This rearrangement joins TRBV7-7 to TRBJ2-5; 7 nucleotides align to TRBD1. The CDR3 is 15 residues long. Trimming at V came to 1 base and at J to 5 bases, leaving 7 bases not matched to a gene. CDR1 and CDR2 (germline): SSHAT, FNYEAQ (reference sequence). CDR3 amino acids: CASSLGSGQRETQYF. The CDR3 DNA is TGTGCCAGCAGCTTAGGATCGGGACAGAGGGAGACCCAGTACTTC.

V is TRBV15 and J is TRBJ1-6, with D perhaps TRBD1 (5 bases). Deletions cut 0 bases from V and 7 bases from J, with 7 bases between. The CDR3 covers 14 residues. Germline-derived CDR1 and CDR2 are LNHNV and YYDKDF (reference sequence). The CDR3 bases are TGTGCCACCAGCAGAGACGGGGGGAATTCACCCCTCCACTTT. This sequence encodes CATSRDGGNSPLHF.

The chain joins TRBV19 to TRBJ1-5; 8 positions match TRBD1. The CDR3 contains 13 residues. With V trimmed by 5 bases and J by 5 bases, 2 bases remained unmatched. CDR1 and CDR2 (germline): LNHDA, SQIVND (reference sequence). The CDR3 DNA reads TGTGCCAGTAGTGTGGACAGGGATCAGCCCCAGCATTTT. The encoded protein is CASSVDRDQPQHF.

This clonotype was found many times. The genes are TRBV10-3 and TRBJ1-6, with 7 bases identical to TRBD1. The J segment lost 3 bases and the V segment lost 0 bases, leaving 17 bases of the junction unmatched. From germline, CDR1 is ENHRY and CDR2 SYGVKD. CDR3 size: 21 residues. This CDR3 reads CAISESLGQRTEKRYNSPLHF. The CDR3 DNA is TGTGCCATCAGTGAGTCTCTGGGACAGCGTACTGAAAAACGCTATAATTCACCCCTCCACTTT.

The CDR3 reads CASSKTGGGTDTQYF. CDR3 DNA sequence: TGTGCCAGCAGTAAAACAGGGGGGGGCACAGATACGCAGTATTTT. V usage is TRBV11-1 and J usage is TRBJ2-3, with a weak D call TRBD1 (8 bases). There are 15 residues in the CDR3. V lost 6 bases, J lost 1 base, and 14 bases lay in between. Germline-derived CDR1 and CDR2 are SGHAT and FQDESV (reference sequence).

This clonotype was seen many times. The chain combines TRBV5-1 with TRBJ1-1; perhaps TRBD1 as D (6 bases). V was trimmed by 0 bases and J by 4 bases, leaving 10 bases between them. The CDR3 extends over 14 amino acids. Germline CDR1 SGHRS, CDR2 YFSETQ. CDR3 region: CASSLGGRGTEAFF. CDR3 in DNA: TGCGCCAGCAGCTTGGGAGGCAGGGGCACTGAAGCTTTCTTT.

This clonotype was picked up one time. The chain has TRBV29-1 and TRBJ1-2, with 10 nucleotides matching TRBD1. The CDR3 runs 16 residues. Per germline, CDR1 SQVTM and CDR2 ANQGSEA. V lost 2 bases, J lost 6 bases, and 12 bases stayed unmatched. In nucleotides, the CDR3 is TGCAGCGTTGAATTTCCGGGACAGGGGATGCTGAATGGCTACACCTTC. As protein: CSVEFPGQGMLNGYTF. The variable domain in full, completed from reference TRBV29-1 and TRBJ1-2, reads SAVISQKPSRDICQRGTSLTIQCQVDSQVTMMFWYRQQPGQSLTLIATANQGSEATYESGFVIDKFPISRPNLTFSTLTVSNMSPEDSSIYLCSVEFPGQGMLNGYTFGSGTRLTVV.

This clonotype was observed at least ten times. The rearrangement uses TRBV4-2 and TRBJ2-1; the D call may be TRBD1 or TRBD2 (5 bases each). The CDR3 spans 16 residues. V dropped 0 bases and J dropped 7 bases, with 16 bases sitting between them. CDR1 and CDR2 (germline): LGHNA, YNFKEQ. CDR3 loop: CASSQDPGTSGNEQFF. For the CDR3, the DNA is TGTGCCAGCAGCCAAGACCCCGGGACCAGCGGAAATGAGCAGTTCTTC.

This clonotype occurred once. The gene calls are TRBV11-2 and TRBJ1-6; D unclear. Germline CDR1 reads SGHAT; CDR2 reads FQNNGV. The CDR3 has 18 residues. V shed 1 base and J shed 6 bases, with 19 bases lying between them. The CDR3 sequence: CASSLGQAIRRINSPLHF. The CDR3 region has the DNA TGTGCCAGCAGCTTAGGCCAGGCCATAAGGCGCATTAATTCACCCCTCCACTTT.

The chain employs TRBV6-1 and TRBJ1-6; perhaps TRBD1 as D (6 bases). Trimming pared 6 bases from V and 0 bases from J, leaving 21 bases between. The CDR3 length is 19 residues. CDR1 MNHNS and CDR2 SASEGT come from the germline V gene. For the CDR3, the DNA is TGTGCCAGCAGCCTCCGGGGGGGCAGAGAAAGCTCCTATAATTCACCCCTCCACTTT. Residues: CASSLRGGRESSYNSPLHF.

CDR3 DNA: TGTGCCAGCAGTCGTACCACGGGACTAGCTATCGAGCAGTACTTC. Its protein product is CASSRTTGLAIEQYF. The chain couples TRBV7-9 to TRBJ2-7; TRBD2 aligns across 9 bases. The CDR3 covers 15 residues. Trimming took 6 bases from V and 6 from J; bases not matched to a gene: 12. Germline V gene lookup returns CDR1 SEHNR and CDR2 FQNEAQ (reference sequence).

As for this clonotype: The junction departs from the called germline gene at one end, perhaps through a read error. The rearrangement uses TRBV10-1 and TRBJ2-2, with D perhaps matching TRBD1 or TRBD2 (5 bases each). CDR3 length: 14 amino acids. Per the germline V gene, CDR1 is WNHNN and CDR2 is SYGVQD (reference sequence). CDR3 region: CASSDPGSTGELFF. CDR3 nucleotides: TGCGCCAGCAGTGATCCAGGGAGCACCGGGGAGCTGTTCTTT.

As regards this clonotype: This may arise from a read error, as a much more abundant clone is one base away. The chain uses TRBV13 and TRBJ2-7, with D uncertain. Germline CDR1 PRHDT, CDR2 FYEKMQ (reference sequence). The CDR3 runs 12 residues. CDR3 protein: CASSLGQYERYF. CDR3 bases: TGTGCCAGCAGCTTAGGCCAGTACGAGCGGTACTTC.

Ten or more counts support this clonotype. V gene TRBV2 combines with J gene TRBJ2-2; 8 bases are a match to TRBD2. CDR1 is SNHLY and CDR2 is FYNNEI in the germline V gene. The trim removed 2 bases at V and 6 bases at J, leaving 5 bases unmatched. The CDR3 loop spans 15 amino acids. CDR3 amino acids: CASSEFRGGAGELFF. The CDR3 DNA follows: TGTGCCAGCAGTGAATTTCGGGGGGGCGCCGGGGAGCTGTTTTTT.

The chain uses TRBV10-3 and TRBJ2-1; 7 nucleotides align to TRBD2. Germline CDR1 ENHRY, CDR2 SYGVKD. Trimming took 1 base from V and 1 from J; bases not matched to a gene: 19. This CDR3 comprises 21 residues. CDR3 sequence (DNA): TGTGCCATCAGTGAGTGGGGGACTACGGGGCCTCACAAAGGTTCCTACAATGAGCAGTTCTTC. It specifies CAISEWGTTGPHKGSYNEQFF.

The V gene is TRBV2, the J gene TRBJ2-7; TRBD1 aligns across 7 bases. This CDR3 is 14 amino acids long. CDR1 is SNHLY and CDR2 is FYNNEI in the germline V gene. Trimming cost V 8 bases and J 5 bases; bases outside gene matches: 12. The CDR3 region has the DNA TGTGCCAGCGGCACAAACAGGGGTTGGGACGAGCAGTACTTC. It encodes CASGTNRGWDEQYF.

This clonotype has a count of ten or more. V is TRBV5-1 and J is TRBJ2-2; 7 positions agree with TRBD2. Germline-derived CDR1 and CDR2 are SGHRS and YFSETQ. Trimming at V came to 4 bases and at J to 4 bases, leaving 7 bases not matched to a gene. CDR3 length equals 15 residues. The DNA of the CDR3 is TGCGCCAGCAGCCAAGGGACGGGAGGCACCGGGGAGCTGTTTTTT. As protein: CASSQGTGGTGELFF. The whole variable domain, remainder taken from reference TRBV5-1 and TRBJ2-2, is KAGVTQTPRYLIKTRGQQVTLSCSPISGHRSVSWYQQTPGQGLQFLFEYFSETQRNKGNFPGRFSGRQFSNSRSEMNVSTLELGDSALYLCASSQGTGGTGELFFGEGSRLTVL.

This clonotype was counted once. This chain links TRBV7-9 with TRBJ1-3, with D unclear. This CDR3 has 13 amino acids. V was shortened by 7 bases and J by 1 base, with 8 bases between the two germline ends. CDR1 is SEHNR and CDR2 is FQNEAQ in the germline V gene (reference sequence). CDR3 sequence (DNA): TGTGCCAGCACCTGGAAGTCTGGAAACACCATATATTTT. As protein: CASTWKSGNTIYF.